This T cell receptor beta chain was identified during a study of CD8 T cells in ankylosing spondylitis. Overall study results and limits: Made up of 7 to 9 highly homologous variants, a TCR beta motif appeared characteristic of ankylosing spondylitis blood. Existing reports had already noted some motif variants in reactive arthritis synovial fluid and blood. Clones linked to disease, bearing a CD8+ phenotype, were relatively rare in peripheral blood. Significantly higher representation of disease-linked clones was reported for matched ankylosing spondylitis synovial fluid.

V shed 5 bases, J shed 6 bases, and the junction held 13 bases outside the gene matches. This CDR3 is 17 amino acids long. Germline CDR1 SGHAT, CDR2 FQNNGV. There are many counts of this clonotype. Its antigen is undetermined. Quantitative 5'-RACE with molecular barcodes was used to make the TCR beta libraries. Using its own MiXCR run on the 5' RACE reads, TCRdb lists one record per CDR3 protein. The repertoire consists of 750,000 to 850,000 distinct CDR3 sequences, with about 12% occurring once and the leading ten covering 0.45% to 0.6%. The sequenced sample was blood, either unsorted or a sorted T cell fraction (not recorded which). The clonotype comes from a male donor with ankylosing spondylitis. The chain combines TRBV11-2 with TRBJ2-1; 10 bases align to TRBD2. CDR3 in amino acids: CASSPQTVTSGINEQFF. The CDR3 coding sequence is TGTGCCAGCAGCCCGCAGACCGTAACTAGCGGGATCAATGAGCAGTTCTTC.